The 9 T cell receptor beta chains below were found in one sample sequenced in a study of T-cell memory formation after mild COVID-19. Each CDR3 protein is one row after TCRdb ran MiXCR on the 5' RACE reads. Here the sample spans 50,000 or so distinct CDR3 sequences, over 8.5% being singletons. Sequenced input: PBMCs or a T cell subset sorted from them (not recorded which). All receptors derive from an adult woman who had mild COVID-19 (a few samples of this study predate the infection). Cell type and time point are not known.

The CDR3 reads CASSLAGVAGVRDTQYF. In DNA, the CDR3 is TGTGCCAGCAGCTTAGCGGGAGTAGCGGGAGTGAGAGATACGCAGTATTTT. The chain uses TRBV7-8 and TRBJ2-3, with 9 bases that match TRBD2. CDR1 SGHVS and CDR2 FQNEAQ come from the germline V gene. The CDR3 length is 17 residues. J was trimmed by 5 bases and V by 0 bases; bases with no gene match: 9.

Regarding this clonotype: The germline gene is not matched at one end of the junction; a read error may be the cause. The chain is built from TRBV19 and TRBJ1-5, with TRBD1 matching 9 bases. The CDR3 contains 18 residues. Germline V gene lookup returns CDR1 LNHDA and CDR2 SQIVND (reference sequence). CDR3: CASSTRTGEVGLNHPQHF. CDR3 bases: TGTGCCAGTAGTACACGGACAGGGGAGGTTGGGCTCAATCATCCCCAGCATTTT. Together with reference TRBV19 and TRBJ1-5, the CDR3 gives the full variable domain: DGGITQSPKYLFRKEGQNVTLSCEQNLNHDAMYWYRQDPGQGLRLIYYSQIVNDFQKGDIAEGYSVSREKKESFPLTVTSAQKNPTAFYLCASSTRTGEVGLNHPQHFGDGTRLSIL.

This clonotype turned up a few times. The DNA for the CDR3 is TGTGCCAGCAGCCAAGACAACTCCTACGAGCAGTACTTC. It codes for CASSQDNSYEQYF. The J gene is TRBJ2-7, the V gene TRBV2; unclear D gene. V was shortened by 6 bases and J by 0 bases, with 9 bases between the two germline ends. Germline V CDR1 and CDR2: SNHLY, FYNNEI. The CDR3 runs 13 residues.

Ten or more counts support this clonotype. V usage is TRBV23-1 and J usage is TRBJ2-1; weak D call: TRBD2 (5 bases). TRBV23-1 is an ORF; its function is uncertain. This CDR3 region has 14 residues. Trimming removed 3 bases from V and 2 bases from J, with 8 bases in between. The CDR3 coding sequence is TGCGCCAGCAGTCACCCGGGAACCTACAATGAGCAGTTCTTC. This codes for CASSHPGTYNEQFF.

This clonotype was detected ten times or more. This CDR3 reads CASVRTSTDTQYF. CDR3 nucleotides: TGTGCCAGCGTGCGGACTAGCACAGATACGCAGTATTTT. The chain is built from TRBV7-8 and TRBJ2-3; TRBD2 is a possible D gene (5 bases). Trimming left V 8 bases short and J 0 bases short, with 9 bases between. This CDR3 has 13 amino acids. Germline V CDR1 and CDR2: SGHVS, FQNEAQ. The full variable domain, completed using reference TRBV7-8 and TRBJ2-3, is GAGVSQSPRYKVAKRGQDVALRCDPISGHVSLFWYQQALGQGPEFLTYFQNEAQLDKSGLPSDRFFAERPEGSVSTLKIQRTQQEDSAVYLCASVRTSTDTQYFGPGTRLTVL.

This clonotype has just a few counts. This chain connects TRBV29-1 to TRBJ1-2, with D uncertain. The V end was cut by 4 bases, the J end by 8 bases, with 11 bases between. Per the germline V gene, CDR1 is SQVTM and CDR2 is ANQGSEA. CDR3 length: 11 amino acids. The CDR3 nucleotides are TGCAGCGTTGTTAGCGGTCGGGGCTACACCTTC. Amino acids: CSVVSGRGYTF.

This clonotype was recorded many times. The chain uses TRBV29-1 and TRBJ2-1, with D possibly TRBD2 on 6 matching bases. This CDR3 comprises 17 residues. V lost 3 bases to trimming and J lost 0 bases, with 18 bases between them. Germline values: CDR1 SQVTM, CDR2 ANQGSEA. This CDR3 is CSVEPAPSESSYNEQFF. The CDR3 DNA follows: TGCAGCGTTGAGCCCGCACCTAGCGAGAGCTCCTACAATGAGCAGTTCTTC.

The chain uses TRBV11-2 and TRBJ2-1; 12 nucleotides agree with TRBD2. Germline assignment: CDR1 SGHAT and CDR2 FQNNGV. The CDR3 is 16 residues long. V was pared by 2 bases and J by 9 bases, with 8 bases of the junction left unmatched. CDR3 in amino acids: CASSLLRLTSGSEQFF. The CDR3 nucleotides are TGTGCCAGCAGCTTATTGCGGTTGACTAGCGGGAGTGAGCAGTTCTTC.

The J gene is TRBJ2-7, the V gene TRBV29-1; 9 nucleotides line up with TRBD1. The V segment lost 8 bases and the J segment 7 bases; nucleotides outside the gene matches: 12. Per germline, CDR1 SQVTM and CDR2 ANQGSEA. The CDR3 runs to 13 residues. The CDR3 here is CSILTGGSGEQYF. CDR3 sequence (DNA): TGCAGCATTCTGACAGGGGGGAGTGGGGAGCAGTACTTC.